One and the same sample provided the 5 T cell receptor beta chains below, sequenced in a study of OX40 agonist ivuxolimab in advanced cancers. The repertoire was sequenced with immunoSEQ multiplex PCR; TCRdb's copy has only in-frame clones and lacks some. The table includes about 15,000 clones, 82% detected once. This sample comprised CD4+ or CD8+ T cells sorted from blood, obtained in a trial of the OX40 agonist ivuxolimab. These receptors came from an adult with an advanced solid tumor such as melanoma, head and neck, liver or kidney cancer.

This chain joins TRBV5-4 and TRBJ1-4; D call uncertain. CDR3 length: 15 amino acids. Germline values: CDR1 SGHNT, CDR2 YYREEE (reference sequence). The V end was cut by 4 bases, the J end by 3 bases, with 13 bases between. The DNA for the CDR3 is TGTGCCAGCAGCCAGGAAGGGAGAGCTAATGAAAAACTGTTTTTT. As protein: CASSQEGRANEKLFF.

The CDR3 here is CASSYSREGLNEQYF. The CDR3 nucleotides read TGTGCCAGCAGTTATTCACGGGAGGGCCTGAACGAGCAGTACTTC. V and J are TRBV6-5 and TRBJ2-7; 8 bases match TRBD2. This CDR3 is built from 15 residues. In germline, CDR1 is MNHEY, CDR2 SVGAGI. Trimming removed 3 bases from V and 5 bases from J; junction bases left unmatched: 9.

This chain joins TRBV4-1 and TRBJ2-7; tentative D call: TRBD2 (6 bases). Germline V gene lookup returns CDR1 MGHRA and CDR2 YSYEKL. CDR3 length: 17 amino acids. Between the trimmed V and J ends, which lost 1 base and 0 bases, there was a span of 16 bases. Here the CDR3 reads CASSQAFLASSSYEQYF. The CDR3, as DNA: TGCGCCAGCAGCCAAGCTTTTCTAGCGTCCAGCTCCTACGAGCAGTACTTC.

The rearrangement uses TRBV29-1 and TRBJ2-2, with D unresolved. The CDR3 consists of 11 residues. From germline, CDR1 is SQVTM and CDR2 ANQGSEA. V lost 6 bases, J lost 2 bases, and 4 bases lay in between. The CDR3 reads CSVQNTGELFF. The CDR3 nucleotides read TGCAGCGTGCAAAACACCGGGGAGCTGTTTTTT.

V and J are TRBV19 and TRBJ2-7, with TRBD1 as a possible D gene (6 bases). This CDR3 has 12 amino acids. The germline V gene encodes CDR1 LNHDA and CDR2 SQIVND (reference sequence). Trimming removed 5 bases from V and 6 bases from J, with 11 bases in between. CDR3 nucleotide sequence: TGTGCCAGTAGTTTGACAGGTGTCGAGCAGTACTTC. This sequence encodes CASSLTGVEQYF. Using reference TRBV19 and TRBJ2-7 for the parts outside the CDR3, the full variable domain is DGGITQSPKYLFRKEGQNVTLSCEQNLNHDAMYWYRQDPGQGLRLIYYSQIVNDFQKGDIAEGYSVSREKKESFPLTVTSAQKNPTAFYLCASSLTGVEQYFGPGTRLTVT.